This passage covers 21 T cell receptor beta chains from one sample sequenced in a study of blood T cell repertoires in COVID-19. Clones were read by immunoSEQ multiplex PCR, and TCRdb kept only the in-frame ones, dropping some. The table shows about 340,000 clones, with roughly nine tenths occurring only once. The sequenced sample consisted of PBMCs or T cells enriched from blood (not recorded which). The receptors shown here come from a woman in her 30s who had recovered from COVID-19.

The chain has TRBV7-9 and TRBJ1-1, with unresolved D. CDR3 length: 13 amino acids. CDR1 and CDR2 (germline): SEHNR, FQNEAQ (reference sequence). Trimming left V 7 bases short and J 0 bases short, with 9 bases between. CDR3 nucleotides: TGTGCCAGCATCGGGTGGATGAACACTGAAGCTTTCTTT. Translated: CASIGWMNTEAFF.

The rearrangement links TRBV5-4 to TRBJ1-6; no firm D call. The CDR3 runs to 15 residues. V lost 0 bases and J 1 base, leaving 5 bases between the germline ends. Germline CDR1 and CDR2: SGHNT and YYREEE (reference sequence). This CDR3 reads CASSLGRSYNSPLHF. The DNA for the CDR3 is TGTGCCAGCAGCTTGGGGAGGTCCTATAATTCACCCCTCCACTTT.

This sequence joins TRBV7-3 and TRBJ2-2; 7 positions match TRBD2. CDR1 and CDR2 from the germline V gene are SGHTA and FQGTGA. Trimming cost V 2 bases and J 4 bases; bases outside gene matches: 4. The CDR3 is made up of 15 amino acids. In DNA, the CDR3 is TGTGCCAGCAGCTTACGCGGGGGATCCACCGGGGAGCTGTTTTTT. It is translated as CASSLRGGSTGELFF.

The gene calls are TRBV7-2 and TRBJ2-5; D perhaps matches TRBD1 (5 bases). The CDR3 has 14 amino acids. V shed 2 bases and J shed 4 bases, with 11 bases lying between them. Germline CDR1 and CDR2: SGHTA and FQGNSA. This CDR3 is CASSLQGPGETQYF. CDR3 nucleotide sequence: TGTGCCAGCAGCTTACAGGGTCCCGGAGAGACCCAGTACTTC.

This clone was recorded a few times. The rearrangement links TRBV11-2 to TRBJ1-1; D is possibly TRBD1 (5 bases). This CDR3 contains 14 residues. Trimming cost V 5 bases and J 1 base, with 11 bases left between them. Per the germline V gene, CDR1 is SGHAT and CDR2 is FQNNGV. In DNA form, the CDR3 reads TGTGCCAGCAGCCCAATGGGGGGGAACACTGAAGCTTTCTTT. Residues: CASSPMGGNTEAFF.

This chain connects TRBV28 to TRBJ2-6, with D unresolved. V was clipped by 4 bases and J by 0 bases, with 4 bases between them. The CDR3 sequence is 14 residues long. Germline V CDR1 and CDR2: MDHEN, SYDVKM. DNA of the CDR3: TGTGCCAGCAGTTATTACTCTGGGGCCAACGTCCTGACTTTC. Protein: CASSYYSGANVLTF. Full variable domain (outside the CDR3, taken from reference TRBV28 and TRBJ2-6): DVKVTQSSRYLVKRTGEKVFLECVQDMDHENMFWYRQDPGLGLRLIYFSYDVKMKEKGDIPEGYSVSREKKERFSLILESASTNQTSMYLCASSYYSGANVLTFGAGSRLTVL.

The chain has TRBV19 and TRBJ2-1; 9 bases match TRBD2. With V trimmed by 1 base and J by 10 bases, 14 bases remained unmatched. Germline CDR1 and CDR2: LNHDA and SQIVND (reference sequence). The CDR3 sequence is 17 residues long. CDR3 amino acids: CASSIGTTGTSSLEQFF. DNA for the CDR3: TGTGCCAGTAGTATAGGGACAACCGGGACTAGCTCACTCGAGCAGTTCTTC.

The rearrangement links TRBV4-1 to TRBJ2-2; D perhaps matches TRBD1 (6 bases). Germline-derived CDR1 and CDR2 are MGHRA and YSYEKL. V lost 1 base and J lost 0, with 6 bases in between. CDR3 length equals 15 residues. CDR3 bases: TGCGCCAGCAGCCAAGGGACAGCGAACACCGGGGAGCTGTTTTTT. This sequence encodes CASSQGTANTGELFF.

The chain is built from TRBV10-3 and TRBJ1-2; D possibly corresponds to TRBD1 (6 bases). This CDR3 has 13 residues. Germline V gene sequence: CDR1 ENHRY, CDR2 SYGVKD. Between the trimmed V and J ends, which lost 3 bases and 8 bases, there was a span of 13 bases. The CDR3 region has the DNA TGTGCCATCAGTGATGTAGACAGGATCGGCTACACCTTC. Translating it yields CAISDVDRIGYTF.

For this clone: The sample has other DNA sequences that encode this CDR3 too. CDR3 bases: TGTGCCAGCAGCTTGGGCCGAGGAAACTATGGCTACACCTTC. Its translation: CASSLGRGNYGYTF. The rearrangement uses TRBV5-6 and TRBJ1-2, with unresolved D. Germline assignment: CDR1 SGHDT and CDR2 YYEEEE. This CDR3 spans 14 amino acids. The ends were cut back, 0 bases at V and 2 bases at J, with 8 bases in the middle. The full variable domain, completed using reference TRBV5-6 and TRBJ1-2, is DAGVTQSPTHLIKTRGQQVTLRCSPKSGHDTVSWYQQALGQGPQFIFQYYEEEERQRGNFPDRFSGHQFPNYSSELNVNALLLGDSALYLCASSLGRGNYGYTFGSGTRLTVV.

The chain carries TRBV9 and TRBJ2-2, with D possibly matching TRBD2 (6 bases). Germline lookup yields CDR1 SGDLS and CDR2 YYNGEE. Trimming removed 3 bases from V and 4 bases from J, with 10 bases in between. The CDR3 length is 14 residues. CDR3 in amino acids: CASSARDATGELFF. The CDR3 coding sequence is TGTGCCAGCAGCGCGCGGGACGCCACCGGGGAGCTGTTTTTT.

The CDR3 DNA reads TGTGCCAGCATCCGGGGGGGCACCTACGAGCAGTACTTC. Its protein product is CASIRGGTYEQYF. The genes are TRBV12-3 or TRBV12-4 and TRBJ2-7; 8 bases fit TRBD2. This CDR3 is built from 13 residues. J lost 2 bases, V lost 7 bases, and 4 bases had no gene match.

The rearrangement uses TRBV7-2 and TRBJ1-5; TRBD1 is a possible D gene (5 bases). Germline loops: CDR1 SGHTA, CDR2 FQGNSA. Trimming removed 2 bases from V and 4 bases from J, with 12 bases in between. CDR3 length: 15 amino acids. As DNA, the CDR3 is TGTGCCAGCAGCTTATTTCGGGGGGGGAATCAGCCCCAGCATTTT. Residues: CASSLFRGGNQPQHF.

As concerns this clone: The sample contains more than one DNA sequence encoding this CDR3. V gene TRBV4-1 combines with J gene TRBJ1-1; tentative D call: TRBD1 (6 bases). Trimming removed 3 bases from V and 1 base from J, with 9 bases in between. Germline V CDR1 and CDR2: MGHRA, YSYEKL. The CDR3 runs 14 residues. The CDR3 sequence: CASSQPGQNTEAFF. The CDR3 nucleotides read TGCGCCAGCAGCCAGCCGGGACAGAACACTGAAGCTTTCTTT.

The V call is TRBV19, the J call TRBJ2-3, with 8 nucleotides matching TRBD2. V dropped 5 bases and J dropped 6; count of bases not matched to a gene: 10. Germline CDR1 and CDR2: LNHDA and SQIVND (reference sequence). The CDR3 contains 15 residues. As DNA, the CDR3 is TGTGCCAGTAGTTTGAGGGGACTAGGGTTGGATACGCAGTATTTT. Translating gives CASSLRGLGLDTQYF.

The chain is built from TRBV24-1 and TRBJ2-7; 11 positions agree with TRBD2. The CDR3 extends over 16 amino acids. V lost 3 bases to trimming and J lost 0 bases; unmatched junction nucleotides: 3. Germline CDR1 KGHDR, CDR2 SFDVKD. DNA for the CDR3: TGTGCCACCAGTGATACCGGGACTAGCGGCTCCTACGAGCAGTACTTC. Protein sequence: CATSDTGTSGSYEQYF.

This clone has just a few counts. The V gene is TRBV4-2, the J gene TRBJ2-7; 7 bases match TRBD1. The CDR3 contains 16 residues. The ends lost 2 bases at V and 0 bases at J; junction bases unmatched: 7. Germline V gene sequence: CDR1 LGHNA, CDR2 YNFKEQ. The CDR3 DNA sequence: TGTGCCAGCAGCCAAACGCCGGGACAGAGCTCCTACGAGCAGTACTTC. It yields the protein CASSQTPGQSSYEQYF.

This clone was seen once. The rearrangement uses TRBV7-3 and TRBJ2-3, with 8 nucleotides matching TRBD2. V was pared by 5 bases and J by 2 bases, with 9 bases of the junction left unmatched. The V gene's germline CDR1 is SGHTA and CDR2 FQGTGA. The CDR3 runs 16 residues. CDR3 DNA: TGTGCCAGCAGCGCCCGTAGCGGGGCGCACACAGATACGCAGTATTTT. It codes for CASSARSGAHTDTQYF.

The genes are TRBV7-2 and TRBJ2-7, with D possibly being TRBD2 (6 bases). With 2 bases removed from V and 0 bases from J, the gap between germline ends came to 17 bases. Germline V gene data show CDR1 as SGHTA and CDR2 as FQGNSA. The length of the CDR3 is 17 residues. DNA for the CDR3: TGTGCCAGCAGCTTATATGGGGGAGGTCTAAGCTCCTACGAGCAGTACTTC. The encoded protein is CASSLYGGGLSSYEQYF.

The chain joins TRBV28 to TRBJ1-2; possible D gene TRBD1, 5 bases. This CDR3 comprises 13 residues. Looked up from germline, CDR1 is MDHEN and CDR2 is SYDVKM. Trimming took 2 bases from V and 8 from J, leaving 12 bases between them. The CDR3 spells CASSLLSTEGYTF. The CDR3 DNA is TGTGCCAGCAGTTTACTTTCGACAGAAGGCTACACCTTC.

The table lists this clone with a count of one. CDR3 in DNA: TGTGCCAGCAGCCCCCCCGGAGGCGCCTTCTCTGGAAACACCATATATTTT. As protein: CASSPPGGAFSGNTIYF. The chain has TRBV7-9 and TRBJ1-3; D unresolved. This CDR3 contains 17 residues. Trimming removed 5 bases at V and 0 bases at J, with 17 bases between. CDR1 is SEHNR, CDR2 FQNEAQ, per germline (reference sequence).